The present TCR beta chain was sequenced within a study of STAT5B mutations in CD4+ large granular lymphocyte leukemia. Points from the study as a whole: Top patient clones used TRBV06 genes more often: 8/27 versus 2/35 in controls. Data were not HLA-matched across samples. About 25% of private leukemic clonotypes occurred rarely in other patients' non-leukemic repertoires.

Trimming pared 8 bases from V and 0 bases from J, leaving 11 bases between. The CDR3 totals 14 residues. From germline, CDR1 is SNHLY and CDR2 FYNNEI. TCRdb's copy holds only in-frame clones and misses some; the assay was immunoSEQ multiplex PCR. This table has 35,000 to 45,000 clones, roughly 85% appearing once. On this clone itself: The target antigen is unknown.

The specimen was CD4+ T cells from blood buffy coats. The chain joins TRBV2 to TRBJ2-1, with D unresolved. This sequence was found in a human donor in good health. CDR3 sequence (DNA): TGTGCCAGCGCCCCCCAAAGCTCCTACAATGAGCAGTTCTTC. Translation: CASAPQSSYNEQFF.